These T cell receptor beta chains were read from a single sample in a study of blood T cell repertoires in COVID-19. The method was immunoSEQ multiplex PCR; TCRdb's version includes in-frame clones alone and lacks a portion of them. The sample has fewer than 350,000 clones; about 91% are singletons. The sample was PBMCs or T cells enriched from blood (not recorded which). The receptors were gathered from a middle-aged man who had been exposed to COVID-19. The CDR3 runs from the conserved cysteine through the conserved F or W. A D gene is named only where the DNA matches it firmly. The listing skips clone size in some rows; elsewhere it reads once, few, many or a size class.

size: NA; V: TRBV28; D: TRBD2; J: TRBJ2-3; CDR3: CASSPRTSGSHKSTDTQYF; DNA: TGTGCCAGCAGTCCACGGACTAGCGGATCCCACAAAAGCACAGATACGCAGTATTTT
size: NA; V: TRBV6-5; D: NA; J: TRBJ2-5; CDR3: CASSPTGPQETQYF; DNA: TGTGCCAGCAGCCCCACAGGGCCTCAAGAGACCCAGTACTTC
size: NA; V: TRBV28; D: TRBD1; J: TRBJ2-7; CDR3: CASSYRGLEQYF; DNA: TGTGCCAGCAGTTACAGGGGATTAGAGCAGTACTTC
size: many; V: TRBV11-2; D: TRBD1; J: TRBJ1-6; CDR3: CASSRDRNSPLHF; DNA: TGTGCCAGCAGCAGGGACAGGAATTCACCCCTCCACTTT
size: NA; V: TRBV19; D: NA; J: TRBJ1-1; CDR3: CAIHPDTFTEAFF; DNA: TGTGCCATCCATCCAGACACCTTCACTGAAGCTTTCTTT
size: NA; V: TRBV21-1; D: NA; J: TRBJ2-4; CDR3: CASEGWGTSGKNIQYF; DNA: TGTGCCAGCGAAGGTTGGGGGACTAGCGGAAAAAACATTCAGTACTTC
size: NA; V: TRBV12-5; D: TRBD2; J: TRBJ2-7; CDR3: CASGFVAGGLYEQYF; DNA: TGTGCTAGTGGTTTTGTAGCGGGAGGGCTGTACGAGCAGTACTTC
size: few; V: TRBV4-1; D: TRBD1; J: TRBJ1-3; CDR3: CASSLRPRGQSSGNTIYF; DNA: TGCGCCAGCAGCCTTCGCCCCAGGGGGCAGAGCTCTGGAAACACCATATATTTT
size: NA; V: TRBV19; D: TRBD1; J: TRBJ1-5; CDR3: CASSTPGTGASNSNQPQHF; DNA: TGTGCCAGTAGTACTCCCGGGACAGGGGCCTCTAATAGCAATCAGCCCCAGCATTTT
size: NA; V: TRBV15; D: NA; J: TRBJ1-2; CDR3: CATSRRFSGEYGYTF; DNA: TGTGCCACCAGCAGACGGTTCTCTGGAGAGTACGGCTACACCTTC
size: NA; V: TRBV7-6; D: NA; J: TRBJ1-1; CDR3: CASSLGGQPTEAFF; DNA: TGTGCCAGCAGCTTAGGAGGGCAGCCCACTGAAGCTTTCTTT
size: NA; V: TRBV5-1; D: NA; J: TRBJ2-6; CDR3: CASSFSGPSGANVLTF; DNA: TGCGCCAGCAGCTTCTCTGGCCCCTCGGGGGCCAACGTCCTGACTTTC
size: NA; V: TRBV2; D: NA; J: TRBJ1-6; CDR3: CASSILQTSPLHF; DNA: TGTGCCAGCAGTATTTTACAGACCTCACCCCTCCACTTT
size: NA; V: TRBV6-6; D: TRBD2; J: TRBJ2-5; CDR3: CASSRKREWDPQETQYF; DNA: TGTGCCAGCAGCCGAAAGCGGGAGTGGGACCCCCAAGAGACCCAGTACTTC
size: NA; V: TRBV28; D: TRBD2; J: TRBJ2-2; CDR3: CASSIIAGYTGELFF; DNA: TGTGCCAGCAGCATTATAGCGGGATACACCGGGGAGCTGTTTTTT
size: NA; V: TRBV3-1/TRBV3-2; D: NA; J: TRBJ1-4; CDR3: CASSQDLGATNEKLFF; DNA: TGTGCCAGCAGCCAAGATCTGGGAGCAACTAATGAAAAACTGTTTTTT
size: once; V: TRBV2; D: NA; J: TRBJ2-1; CDR3: CASSERGKQFF; DNA: TGTGCCAGCAGTGAAAGGGGGAAGCAGTTCTTC
size: NA; V: TRBV9; D: TRBD2; J: TRBJ2-5; CDR3: CASSVAAGRDKETQYF; DNA: TGTGCCAGCAGCGTAGCGGCGGGGAGGGATAAAGAGACCCAGTACTTC
size: NA; V: TRBV7-9; D: TRBD1; J: TRBJ1-3; CDR3: CASSLGGTGPSGNTIYF; DNA: TGTGCCAGCAGCTTAGGGGGGACAGGCCCCTCTGGAAACACCATATATTTT
size: NA; V: TRBV28; D: TRBD2; J: TRBJ2-7; CDR3: CASSPPGGRGTSYEQYF; DNA: TGTGCCAGCAGTCCGCCGGGGGGTAGAGGGACCTCCTACGAGCAGTACTTC
size: NA; V: TRBV7-6; D: TRBD2; J: TRBJ2-3; CDR3: CASSDGLAGGKNTQYF; DNA: TGTGCCAGCAGCGACGGACTAGCGGGAGGCAAAAATACGCAGTATTTT
size: NA; V: TRBV3-1/TRBV3-2; D: NA; J: TRBJ2-1; CDR3: CASSQDIASHEQFF; DNA: TGTGCCAGCAGCCAAGATATCGCGAGCCATGAGCAGTTCTTC